Each of the 27 T cell receptor beta chains below was sequenced from the same sample in a study of T-cell reconstitution after alpha-beta-depleted transplantation in children. For TCRbeta, the library was prepared with unique molecular identifiers. From the PCR reads, TCRdb called clonotypes with MiXCR, one entry per CDR3 protein. The sample includes approximately 130,000 distinct CDR3 sequences, 8.5% to 10% of them seen just once. The specimen was PBMCs, mostly from graft donor cells, collected 180 days after TCRalphabeta/CD19-depleted stem cell transplant. The receptors shown here come from a girl under three years old who had a stem cell transplant for combined immunodeficiency, so the T cells may come from the graft donor.

There are many counts of this clonotype. This chain joins TRBV20-1 and TRBJ2-1; D possibly uses TRBD1 or TRBD2 (7 bases each). Deletions cut 8 bases from V and 1 base from J, with 15 bases between. Per germline, CDR1 DFQATT and CDR2 SNEGSKA (reference sequence). This CDR3 region has 14 residues. CDR3 in DNA: TGCAGTACTTCAGGGGGGGGATCCTACAATGAGCAGTTCTTC. Its protein product is CSTSGGGSYNEQFF.

The chain has TRBV20-1 and TRBJ2-7, with D unclear. This CDR3 is built from 12 residues. V lost 3 bases and J 6 bases, leaving 12 bases between the germline ends. From germline, CDR1 is DFQATT and CDR2 SNEGSKA (reference sequence). Written as DNA, the CDR3 is TGCAGTGCTAGCGGCAAGACGTTCGAGCAGTACTTC. It translates to CSASGKTFEQYF.

This clonotype turned up a few times. This chain's CDR3 is CASSWRTSRNEQFF. The CDR3 DNA follows: TGTGCCAGCAGCTGGAGGACTAGCCGGAATGAGCAGTTCTTC. V is TRBV5-5 and J is TRBJ2-1; 8 positions match TRBD2. V was pared by 3 bases and J by 7 bases, with 6 bases of the junction left unmatched. The CDR3 contains 14 residues. CDR1 and CDR2 from the germline V gene are SGHKS and YYEKEE (reference sequence).

This clonotype was recorded a few times. This chain uses TRBV28 with TRBJ1-5; tentative D call: TRBD1 (6 bases). The CDR3 covers 14 residues. Germline V gives CDR1 MDHEN, CDR2 SYDVKM. V was clipped by 3 bases and J by 6 bases, with 12 bases between them. This CDR3 reads CASSFGGAGQPQHF. The CDR3 DNA reads TGTGCCAGCAGTTTCGGGGGGGCCGGTCAGCCCCAGCATTTT.

The V gene is TRBV30, the J gene TRBJ1-1; 8 bases are shared with TRBD1. V was clipped by 2 bases and J by 8 bases; unmatched bases: 7. The CDR3 is 13 amino acids. CDR1 is GTSNPN, CDR2 SVGIG, per germline (reference sequence). The CDR3 spells CAWSRTGLLEAFF. In DNA form, the CDR3 reads TGTGCCTGGAGTCGGACAGGGTTGTTGGAAGCTTTCTTT.

The chain employs TRBV5-5 and TRBJ2-7; possibly TRBD1 or TRBD2 for D (5 bases each). Trimming removed 5 bases from V and 3 bases from J, with 18 bases in between. From germline, CDR1 is SGHKS and CDR2 YYEKEE (reference sequence). The CDR3 is made up of 15 amino acids. The CDR3: CASRTTGDLGYEQYF. The CDR3 DNA is TGTGCCAGCAGAACCACCGGGGACCTAGGCTACGAGCAGTACTTC. Filled out from reference TRBV5-5 and TRBJ2-7, the complete variable domain reads DAGVTQSPTHLIKTRGQQVTLRCSPISGHKSVSWYQQVLGQGPQFIFQYYEKEERGRGNFPDRFSARQFPNYSSELNVNALLLGDSALYLCASRTTGDLGYEQYFGPGTRLTVT.

This chain links TRBV19 with TRBJ2-4; D is perhaps TRBD1 (5 bases). This CDR3 is 15 amino acids long. Germline loops: CDR1 LNHDA, CDR2 SQIVND (reference sequence). Trimming cost V 5 bases and J 0 bases, with 11 bases left between them. This CDR3 is CASSVQVLAKNIQYF. CDR3 in DNA: TGTGCCAGTAGTGTACAGGTTCTAGCCAAAAACATTCAGTACTTC.

This chain uses TRBV7-2 with TRBJ2-3; no firm D call. Between the trimmed V and J ends, which lost 1 base and 4 bases, there was a span of 12 bases. Germline V gives CDR1 SGHTA, CDR2 FQGNSA. The CDR3 totals 15 residues. The CDR3: CASSLVGHWPDTQYF. CDR3 bases: TGTGCCAGCAGCTTAGTCGGGCACTGGCCAGATACGCAGTATTTT.

A few counts support this clonotype. V is TRBV29-1 and J is TRBJ2-3; 9 positions agree with TRBD2. J was trimmed by 4 bases and V by 7 bases; bases with no gene match: 9. Germline V gene data show CDR1 as SQVTM and CDR2 as ANQGSEA. The CDR3 is 14 amino acids. The DNA for the CDR3 is TGCAGCGGCGCGGGACTAGCCACAGCAGATACGCAGTATTTT. Its translation: CSGAGLATADTQYF.

This clonotype was seen a few times. The chain recombines TRBV5-1 with TRBJ2-7; tentative D call: TRBD2 (6 bases). CDR1 SGHRS and CDR2 YFSETQ come from the germline V gene. V was cut by 1 base and J by 4 bases, with 9 bases left in between. The CDR3 consists of 13 residues. The DNA for the CDR3 is TGCGCCAGCAGCTTGACGGGGGAGTACGAGCAGTACTTC. Translated: CASSLTGEYEQYF.

The chain is built from TRBV10-3 and TRBJ2-4, with D maybe TRBD1 (5 bases). The V end was cut by 2 bases, the J end by 5 bases, with 13 bases between. Germline-derived CDR1 and CDR2 are ENHRY and SYGVKD. The CDR3 contains 15 residues. The DNA of the CDR3 is TGTGCCATCAGTGAGCGGATAGACAGACAAAACATTCAGTACTTC. This sequence encodes CAISERIDRQNIQYF.

This sequence joins TRBV12-3 or TRBV12-4 and TRBJ2-7; D call uncertain. Trimming pared 6 bases from V and 2 bases from J, leaving 11 bases between. CDR3 length equals 13 residues. The CDR3 DNA reads TGTGCCAGCAGCTATGGTACAGCCTACGAGCAGTACTTC. Protein: CASSYGTAYEQYF.

This clonotype was detected ten times or more. The chain links TRBV5-6 to TRBJ1-1, with D possibly matching TRBD1 (6 bases). V dropped 4 bases and J dropped 4 bases, with 14 bases sitting between them. The CDR3 extends over 14 amino acids. CDR1 is SGHDT, CDR2 YYEEEE, per germline. The CDR3 reads CASSNPGESTEAFF. The CDR3 bases are TGTGCCAGCAGCAACCCAGGGGAGAGCACTGAAGCTTTCTTT.

The rearrangement links TRBV20-1 to TRBJ2-3; 10 nucleotides align to TRBD2. Germline assignment: CDR1 DFQATT and CDR2 SNEGSKA (reference sequence). The CDR3 contains 17 residues. CDR3 nucleotide sequence: TGCAGGTTCAGAAGTCTCCTAGCGGGGGAGAATTCAGATACGCAGTATTTT. This sequence encodes CRFRSLLAGENSDTQYF.

This clonotype was counted between two and nine times. The DNA of the CDR3 is TGTGCCAGCAGTTTACAACAGGGGTTACAGCCCCAGCATTTT. This codes for CASSLQQGLQPQHF. This chain links TRBV27 with TRBJ1-5, with 7 positions matching TRBD1. Trimming at V came to 2 bases and at J to 7 bases, leaving 5 bases not matched to a gene. The CDR3 extends over 14 amino acids. Germline V gives CDR1 MNHEY, CDR2 SMNVEV (reference sequence).

The rearrangement uses TRBV10-3 and TRBJ1-2, with no clear D. Per germline, CDR1 ENHRY and CDR2 SYGVKD. Deletions cut 4 bases from V and 1 base from J, with 7 bases between. CDR3 length equals 13 residues. CDR3 protein: CAISGPSNYGYTF. The DNA for the CDR3 is TGTGCCATCAGTGGGCCAAGTAACTATGGCTACACCTTC.

The V and J genes are TRBV11-3 and TRBJ2-2; the D is unclear. V was shortened by 5 bases and J by 7 bases, with 8 bases between the two germline ends. The CDR3 contains 12 residues. Looked up from germline, CDR1 is SGHNT and CDR2 is YENEEA. CDR3: CASSGEFGELFF. The CDR3 DNA reads TGTGCCAGCAGCGGCGAGTTCGGGGAGCTGTTTTTT.

This chain joins TRBV7-9 and TRBJ1-1; D not resolved. The length of the CDR3 is 13 residues. From germline, CDR1 is SEHNR and CDR2 FQNEAQ (reference sequence). V shed 1 base and J shed 3 bases, with 6 bases lying between them. CDR3 amino acids: CASSLVPDTEAFF. CDR3 in DNA: TGTGCCAGCAGCTTAGTCCCGGACACTGAAGCTTTCTTT.

The V gene is TRBV7-2, the J gene TRBJ1-2; 8 nucleotides agree with TRBD1. J lost 5 bases, V lost 2 bases, and 7 bases had no gene match. The CDR3 has 15 amino acids. CDR1 is SGHTA, CDR2 FQGNSA, per germline. The CDR3 coding sequence is TGTGCCAGCAGCTTAATTAGGGGACAGGAATATGGCTACACCTTC. Translating gives CASSLIRGQEYGYTF.

This clonotype has a handful of counts. The J gene is TRBJ2-5, the V gene TRBV7-3, with 9 bases matching TRBD2. The length of the CDR3 is 14 residues. Unmatched junction bases numbered 5, after V lost 4 bases and J lost 5 bases. CDR1 is SGHTA and CDR2 is FQGTGA in the germline V gene. CDR3 amino acids: CASSSSGKSETQYF. The CDR3 DNA follows: TGTGCCAGCAGCTCTAGCGGGAAGTCGGAGACCCAGTACTTC.

This chain links TRBV6-2 or TRBV6-3 with TRBJ2-7, with unresolved D. The CDR3 is 15 residues long. CDR1 and CDR2 from the germline V gene are MNHEY and SVGEGT. V lost 0 bases, J lost 3 bases, and 12 bases lay in between. CDR3 loop: CASSYSPGGFYEQYF. The CDR3 DNA follows: TGTGCCAGCAGTTACTCCCCCGGCGGCTTCTACGAGCAGTACTTC.

The chain links TRBV12-3 or TRBV12-4 to TRBJ2-1; the D is unclear. Trimming left V 3 bases short and J 1 base short, with 7 bases between. The CDR3 is 14 residues long. The CDR3 protein is CASSLGLSYNEQFF. CDR3 sequence (DNA): TGTGCCAGCAGTTTGGGGTTATCCTACAATGAGCAGTTCTTC.

Points on this clonotype: Germline is not matched at one junction end, which may reflect a read error. The chain joins TRBV4-2 to TRBJ1-2; a weak D match, TRBD1 (6 bases). Per germline, CDR1 LGHNA and CDR2 YNFKEQ. This CDR3 contains 13 residues. CDR3 coding DNA: TGTGCCAGGAGCCCCAGGGGTAACTATGGCTACACCTTC. As protein: CARSPRGNYGYTF.

This clonotype appeared a few times. The chain joins TRBV20-1 to TRBJ2-1; TRBD2 is a possible D gene (6 bases). Germline V gene lookup returns CDR1 DFQATT and CDR2 SNEGSKA (reference sequence). The CDR3 runs to 12 residues. V was pared by 3 bases and J by 4 bases, with 7 bases between. CDR3 nucleotide sequence: TGCAGTGCTAGGACTAGATACAATGAGCAGTTCTTC. The encoded protein is CSARTRYNEQFF.

V is TRBV20-1 and J is TRBJ2-1, with 9 bases that match TRBD2. J was trimmed by 2 bases and V by 8 bases; bases with no gene match: 10. The CDR3 covers 15 residues. Germline CDR1 DFQATT, CDR2 SNEGSKA (reference sequence). CDR3 DNA: TGCAGTCCTACTCGCGGGGGGGCCACCTACAATGAGCAGTTCTTC. This translates into CSPTRGGATYNEQFF.

Of note for this clonotype: This CDR3 fails to terminate in the conserved phenylalanine or tryptophan, so it likely reflects a read error. The rearrangement uses TRBV20-1 and TRBJ2-3, with D perhaps TRBD1 (5 bases). In germline, CDR1 is DFQATT, CDR2 SNEGSKA (reference sequence). This CDR3 contains 15 residues. Trimming shortened V by 4 bases and J by 1 base, and 15 bases separated the two germline ends. The CDR3 bases are TGCAGTGCTAAAACGGACAAACACCGCACAGATACGCAGTATCTT. It specifies CSAKTDKHRTDTQYL.

The chain employs TRBV29-1 and TRBJ2-7; 9 bases line up with TRBD1. The length of the CDR3 is 12 residues. Germline CDR1 SQVTM, CDR2 ANQGSEA. J gave up 3 bases and V 6 bases, and 3 bases lay outside the gene matches. The CDR3 coding sequence is TGCAGCGTCGGACAGGGGTTCTACGAGCAGTACTTC. This codes for CSVGQGFYEQYF.